The clone carrying this TCR beta chain was counted only a few times. Its antigen remains unknown. At one of its ends the junction is not consistent with the germline gene, which may arise from a read error. Expressed TCRB transcripts were sequenced after all isolated RNA was converted to cDNA. Assay used: immunoSEQ multiplex PCR; TCRdb lists only in-frame clones, some missing. The data contain about 710,000 clones, over 11% of them singletons. This record comes from a study of beta chain features in type 1 diabetes. Study-wide results and limits: Among patients with Type 1 diabetes, TCRB CDR3s were moderately but significantly shorter in every one of the four CD4+ subsets. PCR could preferentially amplify shorter templates, alike in patients and controls.

CDR1 SGHNT and CDR2 YYREEE come from the germline V gene (reference sequence). This CDR3 comprises 12 residues. The V call is TRBV5-4, the J call TRBJ1-2; 11 nucleotides agree with TRBD1. The material sequenced was naive CD4+ T cells from blood. This receptor was identified in a man younger than 35 with type 1 diabetes. The CDR3 is CASSSDRGRSKF. The CDR3 DNA is TGTGCCAGCAGCTCGGACAGGGGGCGATCGAAGTTC.